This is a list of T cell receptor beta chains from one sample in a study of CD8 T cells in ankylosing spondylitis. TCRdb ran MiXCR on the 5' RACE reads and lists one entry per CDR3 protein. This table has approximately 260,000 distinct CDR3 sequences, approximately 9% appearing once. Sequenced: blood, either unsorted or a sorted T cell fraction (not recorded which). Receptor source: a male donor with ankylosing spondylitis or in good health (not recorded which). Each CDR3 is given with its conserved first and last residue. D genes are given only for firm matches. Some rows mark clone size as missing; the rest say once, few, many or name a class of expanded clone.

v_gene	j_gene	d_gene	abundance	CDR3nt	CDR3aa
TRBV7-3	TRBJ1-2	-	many	TGTGCCAGCAGCTTAAGGGGGGCTGGCTATGGCTACACCTTC	CASSLRGAGYGYTF
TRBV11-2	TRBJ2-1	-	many	TGTGCCAGCAGCTTAGAGCGACAGACCCCGGCGTTCTTC	CASSLERQTPAFF
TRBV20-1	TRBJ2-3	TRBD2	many	TGCAGTGCGGCAAGAACGGCTAGCGGGGGGGCCTCAGATACGCAGTATTTT	CSAARTASGGASDTQYF
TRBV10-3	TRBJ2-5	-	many	TGTGCCATCAAACCTTCCCGGGACGGAACAGAGACCCAGTACTTC	CAIKPSRDGTETQYF
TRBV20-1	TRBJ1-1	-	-	TGCAGTGCTAGAGGGATCCAGGGCATGGACACTGAAGCTTTCTTT	CSARGIQGMDTEAFF
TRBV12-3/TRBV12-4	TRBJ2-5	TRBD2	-	TGTGCCAGCAGTCTTAGCGGGGAAAAAGAGACCCAGTACTTC	CASSLSGEKETQYF
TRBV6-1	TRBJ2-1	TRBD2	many	TGTGCCAGCAGACCCGGACTAGCGGTCTCCTACAATGAGCAGTTCTTC	CASRPGLAVSYNEQFF
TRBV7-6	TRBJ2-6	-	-	TGTGCCAGCACCGGCGGGGATCCCACCACCCTCCTTGTTTCTGGGGCCAACGTCCTGACTTTC	CASTGGDPTTLLVSGANVLTF
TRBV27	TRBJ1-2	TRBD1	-	TGTGCCAGCAGTCCGCGGGACAGCTATGGCTACACCTTC	CASSPRDSYGYTF
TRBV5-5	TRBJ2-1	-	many	TGTGCCAGCAGCGGCGGGACCTACAATGAGCAGTTCTTC	CASSGGTYNEQFF
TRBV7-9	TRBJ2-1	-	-	TGTGCCAGCAGCTTAATCGTGGCGATTAGCGTAAGTGAGCAGTTCTTC	CASSLIVAISVSEQFF
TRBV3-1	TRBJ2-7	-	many	TGTGCCAGCAGCCAGAGGACAGATAACTCCTACGAGCAGTACTTC	CASSQRTDNSYEQYF
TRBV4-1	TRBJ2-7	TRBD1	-	TGCGCCAGCAGCCTGACAGGGAGCGAGCAGTACTTC	CASSLTGSEQYF
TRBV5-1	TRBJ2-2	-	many	TGCGCCAGCAGCTCTCCCGGGACGTTCGGGGAGCTGTTTTTT	CASSSPGTFGELFF